This T cell receptor (beta chain) was documented in a study of T cells in Graves' hyperthyroidism and ophthalmopathy (dated by TCRdb to about 2019). Looking at the study overall: Peripheral blood samples were taken at the time of initial diagnosis, prior to any treatment. Once sampling was done, hyperthyroidism patients were given methimazole at a starting dose of 30 mg daily, whereas ophthalmopathy patients were given high-dose intravenous methylprednisolone. According to the paper, TCR Vbeta CDR3 sequencing was carried out on approximately 140 peripheral blood samples, which came from approximately 43 ophthalmopathy, roughly 75 hyperthyroidism and about 17 progressor patients. Prospective prediction of ophthalmopathy was tested in an independent validation cohort of 18 to 20 hyperthyroidism patients and some 17 patients who later progressed to ophthalmopathy. The 75 to 100 discovery patients were divided at random into training and test sets in a 7:3 ratio. To identify TCR V-J signatures that set the groups apart, the researchers used a discovery cohort of 100 patients, made up of roughly 45 with Graves' ophthalmopathy and 55 to 65 with stable Graves' hyperthyroidism. Thyroid tissue and blood T-cell repertoires from six Graves' hyperthyroidism patients were also compared in the study. Paper-wide results and their limitations: Ophthalmopathy was separated from stable hyperthyroidism by a 13 V-J signature model, with about 86% sensitivity and around 81% specificity obtained in cross-validation and 80%/75% obtained in testing. No statistical method was used to set the sample size in advance, and investigators knew the group allocation. During validation, the model predicted progression to ophthalmopathy a median of approximately six months ahead of onset, with more than 60% sensitivity and under 85% specificity. Blood samples also contained most of the expanded thyroid clonotypes (frequency above 0.001), which suggests that blood repertoires may reflect thyroid immune responses.

The hyperthyroidism patients were between 18 and 65 years old and newly diagnosed, with a disease duration of less than 2 months. Any patient with an uncontrolled infection, another autoimmune disease, pregnancy or lactation was excluded. Diagnoses relied on clinical symptoms, serum thyroxine and TRAb, thyroid ultrasound and orbital computed tomography. Blood from progressor patients was collected at the time of first diagnosis with hyperthyroidism, before any ophthalmopathy symptoms had appeared. PBMCs were separated from roughly 10 ml of fresh peripheral blood using Ficoll-Paque density gradient centrifugation. Progressor patients were defined as those initially diagnosed with Graves' hyperthyroidism in whom ophthalmopathy developed during follow-up. Total RNA was extracted using Trizol reagent, and RNA quality was assessed on an Agilent 2100 Bioanalyzer. As for this clonotype: The specificity of this receptor is unknown. Per-nucleotide qualities are absent, and no much larger clonotype sits a single base away.

CDR1 and CDR2 are drawn from the germline V gene: MDHEN, SYDVKM. Including the terminal cysteine and phenylalanine, the CDR3 comprises 14 residues. Of the read, only the CDR3 DNA is kept; its 42 bases are in frame from base 1. V is reduced by 4 bases and J by 2 bases, leaving a spacing of 11 bases between them. The TCR beta CDR3 regions were amplified from the RNA transcripts. The first round of RT-PCR for the TCR CDR3 was performed with the HTBI primer set and the Qiagen OneStep RT-PCR kit. Libraries were constructed in a second round of multiplex PCR, after which size selection and purification were performed. Paired-end sequencing of the libraries was performed with 100 bp reads on an Illumina HiSeq2000. The original pipeline was this. SOAPnuke was used to process the raw data, throwing out any read that contained adapters or uncalled bases, had a mean Phred below 15, or lacked an exact constant-primer or identifier match. High-quality paired reads were merged using COPE v1.2.5, and each unique nucleotide sequence was defined as a clonotype. MiTCR v1.1 was used to align clonotypes to the IMGT TRBV, TRBD and TRBJ reference segments. Only V-J combinations with frequency above 0.0001, covering roughly 99% of repertoires, were analysed. A TCS score was defined as the ratio of F50 (clonal expansion) to E x V (chaos), with BLOSUM62-based TCRdist applied between CDR3 peptides within each V-J. Welch's t-statistics and random forest reduced 514 V-J features to under 15, which were used in a naive Bayes classifier (R e1071). The public sequencing data were trimmed at Q25 with fastp and processed into clonotypes with MiXCR by TCRdb, which kept only in-frame beta chains. One record per CDR3 amino acid sequence lists the most common genes and DNA. TCRdb's processing, not the authors' own work, is the source of the V and J calls. Present in this sample are more than 350,000 distinct CDR3 sequences, 17% of which were seen just once. The ten largest account for approximately 30% of the sample.

This receptor chain uses TRBV28 and TRBJ1-1, with no confidently assigned D gene. This TCR was sampled from a woman in her 30s with Graves' hyperthyroidism that later progressed to Graves' ophthalmopathy. The sequencing input was blood. The DNA reads as follows: TGTGCCAGCAGTTCCCCCGGGGTTAACACTGAAGCTTTCTTT. Its translation is CASSSPGVNTEAFF.